This T cell receptor (beta chain) was observed in a study of cytomegalovirus exposure and HLA in healthy donors. Points from the study as a whole: Most observed TCR sequences were rare, whereas some public TCRs were detected in many donors. Most of the TCR beta V segments (in an earlier analysis) were productive either about 87% or about 30% of the time. Upon later analysis, HLA-associated TCR beta chains proved more clonally expanded than other, equally common chains. Most of the CMV-associated TCR beta chains (in a later analysis) appeared to be HLA-restricted.

The PCR contained 60 Vbeta and 13 Jbeta primers. The table came from immunoSEQ multiplex PCR; TCRdb's copy has only in-frame clones and leaves some out. The data contain approximately 97,000 clones, 78% of them singletons. Losses at the gene ends were 1 base for V and 7 bases for J; bases not matched to a gene: 5. The CDR3 runs to 15 residues. The germline V gene has CDR1 MGHRA and CDR2 YSYEKL. Note on this clone: Its specificity is not known.

The sequenced material came from PBMCs. The sequence derives from a woman aged 35 to 49 in good health and CMV-seropositive. The rearrangement links TRBV4-1 to TRBJ2-2, with TRBD2 matching 8 bases. The DNA for the CDR3 is TGCGCCAGCAGCCAAGTTCAGCGGGAGTTCGGGGAGCTGTTTTTT. Encoded protein: CASSQVQREFGELFF.